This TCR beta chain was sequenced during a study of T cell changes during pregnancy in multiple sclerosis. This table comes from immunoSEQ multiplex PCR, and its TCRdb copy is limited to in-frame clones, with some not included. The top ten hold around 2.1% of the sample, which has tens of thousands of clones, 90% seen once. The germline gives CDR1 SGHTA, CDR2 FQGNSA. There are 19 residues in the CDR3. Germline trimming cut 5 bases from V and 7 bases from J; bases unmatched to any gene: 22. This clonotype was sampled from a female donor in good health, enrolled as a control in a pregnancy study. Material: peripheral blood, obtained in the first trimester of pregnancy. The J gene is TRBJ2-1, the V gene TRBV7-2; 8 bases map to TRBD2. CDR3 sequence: CASSAYIRSGGGPGNEQFF. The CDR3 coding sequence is TGTGCCAGCAGCGCCTACATACGGTCTGGCGGGGGGCCAGGGAATGAGCAGTTCTTC.